This T cell receptor (beta chain) is from a study of cytomegalovirus exposure and HLA in healthy donors. Study at large: Across around 400 genotyped donors, approximately 80% landed in the Caucasian-associated ancestry cluster. Study-wide results and caveats: Accurate prediction of most subjects' HLA-A and HLA-B alleles from TCR beta sequences was reported. For TCR beta chains, V- and J-gene trimming was later linked to a missense DCLRE1C variant.

Concerning this clone itself: Its antigen is not known.

V lost 0 bases, J lost 1 base, and 7 bases lay in between. In germline, CDR1 is SGHNT, CDR2 YYREEE (reference sequence). This CDR3 is built from 14 residues. Use of 60 Vbeta and 13 Jbeta primers characterized the PCR. Measured with immunoSEQ multiplex PCR; TCRdb has only the in-frame clones, and not every one. The data hold fewer than 250,000 clones, with about 90% observed a single time. The rearrangement joins TRBV5-4 to TRBJ2-5, with D uncertain. The clonotype was recovered from a boy between 2 and 10 years old in good health and CMV-seronegative. Input material: PBMCs. CDR3 sequence: CASSLGPGQETQYF. CDR3 nucleotides: TGTGCCAGCAGCTTGGGGCCAGGCCAAGAGACCCAGTACTTC.